This entry lists 27 T cell receptor beta chains sequenced from one sample in a study of shared clonotypes between healthy human individuals. Sequencing used immunoSEQ multiplex PCR; TCRdb keeps in-frame clones, though not all of them. This table holds about 2.4 million clones, 80% to 95% found once. Sequenced input: naive CD4+ T cells from PBMCs. Indicated subset: CD45RA+ positively selected. These receptors were obtained from a man between 18 and 35 years old in good health. Some clones in this sample may be carry-over from other donors' samples.

This chain uses TRBV27 with TRBJ2-5; 8 bases match TRBD1. The V segment lost 0 bases and the J segment 2 bases; nucleotides outside the gene matches: 2. This CDR3 has 15 amino acids. Germline lookup yields CDR1 MNHEY and CDR2 SMNVEV (reference sequence). The CDR3 nucleotides read TGTGCCAGCAGTTTATCAGGGGACAGGCAAGAGACCCAGTACTTC. Translated: CASSLSGDRQETQYF.

The rearrangement uses TRBV5-4 and TRBJ2-1; 11 bases agree with TRBD2. J lost 4 bases, V lost 0 bases, and 3 bases had no gene match. This CDR3 comprises 16 residues. Germline assignment: CDR1 SGHNT and CDR2 YYREEE (reference sequence). CDR3 coding DNA: TGTGCCAGCAGCTTGGGACTAGCGGGAAGGTACAATGAGCAGTTCTTC. It yields the protein CASSLGLAGRYNEQFF.

The genes are TRBV7-9 and TRBJ1-1; possibly TRBD1 for D (6 bases). The CDR3 covers 14 residues. Trimming took off 5 bases at V and 0 bases at J, with 10 bases between the two ends. Germline V gene sequence: CDR1 SEHNR, CDR2 FQNEAQ (reference sequence). CDR3 region: CASSHGQLNTEAFF. The CDR3 nucleotides read TGTGCCAGCAGCCACGGACAGCTGAACACTGAAGCTTTCTTT.

This clone was picked up one time. CDR3: CASSLATSGSPYEQYF. CDR3 sequence (DNA): TGCGCCAGCAGCTTGGCCACTAGCGGCTCGCCCTACGAGCAGTACTTC. V usage is TRBV5-1 and J usage is TRBJ2-7; 8 bases align to TRBD2. CDR3 length equals 16 residues. The germline V gene has CDR1 SGHRS and CDR2 YFSETQ. V was clipped by 0 bases and J by 2 bases; unmatched bases: 7.

V is TRBV5-1 and J is TRBJ2-7; no firm D call. Germline CDR1 is SGHRS and CDR2 is YFSETQ. Trimming took 4 bases from V and 5 from J, leaving 7 bases between them. The length of the CDR3 is 11 residues. This CDR3 is CASSTGHEQYF. In DNA, the CDR3 is TGCGCCAGCAGCACGGGTCACGAGCAGTACTTC.

A single count supports this clone. The chain is built from TRBV4-2 and TRBJ1-3; perhaps TRBD1 as D (6 bases). Germline assignment: CDR1 LGHNA and CDR2 YNFKEQ. Deletions cut 1 base from V and 0 bases from J, with 10 bases between. The CDR3 consists of 16 residues. The CDR3 region is CASSQGQVASGNTIYF. CDR3 in DNA: TGTGCCAGCAGCCAAGGACAGGTTGCCTCTGGAAACACCATATATTTT.

The V gene is TRBV19, the J gene TRBJ1-2, with 8 bases lining up with TRBD1. The germline V gene has CDR1 LNHDA and CDR2 SQIVND (reference sequence). The CDR3 runs 12 residues. V was pared by 7 bases and J by 6 bases, with 4 bases of the junction left unmatched. The CDR3 here is CASNAGGDGYTF. CDR3 DNA: TGTGCCAGTAATGCAGGGGGCGATGGCTACACCTTC.

The chain couples TRBV28 to TRBJ1-5, with TRBD1 matching over 7 bases. In germline, CDR1 is MDHEN, CDR2 SYDVKM. V shed 2 bases and J 0 bases; nucleotides not matched to a gene: 4. The CDR3 loop spans 16 amino acids. CDR3 amino acids: CASSLQQGNSNQPQHF. CDR3 DNA: TGTGCCAGCAGTTTACAACAGGGGAATAGCAATCAGCCCCAGCATTTT.

As regards this clone: Mismatch with germline at one junction end may stem from a read error. The chain is built from TRBV5-1 and TRBJ2-7, with 8 bases fitting TRBD1. Germline values: CDR1 SGHRS, CDR2 YFSETQ. The CDR3 is made up of 15 amino acids. This CDR3 is CASSSRDRGSSEQYF. CDR3 DNA: TGCGCCAGCAGCTCCAGAGACAGGGGATCCTCCGAGCAGTACTTC.

This chain uses TRBV5-1 with TRBJ2-2; no reliable D call. Germline CDR1 and CDR2: SGHRS and YFSETQ. CDR3 length: 13 residues. V lost 1 base and J lost 7, with 8 bases in between. The CDR3 loop reads CASSLISGGELFF. CDR3 in DNA: TGCGCCAGCAGCTTGATTAGTGGCGGGGAGCTGTTTTTT.

Points on this clone: The sample carries other DNA sequences with the same CDR3. The chain links TRBV19 to TRBJ2-7; 9 nucleotides agree with TRBD2. Germline-derived CDR1 and CDR2 are LNHDA and SQIVND (reference sequence). The CDR3 length is 15 residues. After removal of 5 bases from V and 4 bases from J, the junction contained 9 bases not matched to a gene. The CDR3 sequence is CASSRSGGPSYEQYF. CDR3 coding DNA: TGTGCCAGTAGTCGTAGCGGGGGACCTTCTTACGAGCAGTACTTC.

This rearrangement joins TRBV5-4 to TRBJ1-5; D is unclear. With 3 bases removed from V and 4 bases from J, the gap between germline ends came to 8 bases. The germline V gene encodes CDR1 SGHNT and CDR2 YYREEE (reference sequence). The CDR3 totals 13 residues. Here the CDR3 reads CASSYGRNQPQHF. CDR3 nucleotide sequence: TGTGCCAGCAGCTACGGGAGAAATCAGCCCCAGCATTTT.

The rearrangement links TRBV30 to TRBJ2-6, with D unresolved. The CDR3 runs 14 residues. In germline, CDR1 is GTSNPN, CDR2 SVGIG (reference sequence). The germline V and J ends were trimmed by 1 base and 1 base, with 5 bases remaining between them. CDR3 in DNA: TGTGCCTGGAGTGATCTTTCTGGGGCCAACGTCCTGACTTTC. Translation gives CAWSDLSGANVLTF.

The chain employs TRBV5-4 and TRBJ2-1, with 9 bases lining up with TRBD1. The CDR3 runs to 15 residues. Germline V gives CDR1 SGHNT, CDR2 YYREEE (reference sequence). V trimming: 5 bases; J trimming: 2 bases; junction bases outside the gene matches: 5. CDR3 sequence: CASRLGTGPYNEQFF. Written as DNA, the CDR3 is TGTGCCAGCAGACTAGGGACAGGGCCCTACAATGAGCAGTTCTTC.

This rearrangement joins TRBV28 to TRBJ2-7; 12 bases agree with TRBD1. Trimming took 1 base from V and 0 from J; bases not matched to a gene: 1. CDR1 and CDR2 from the germline V gene are MDHEN and SYDVKM. This CDR3 contains 16 residues. CDR3 amino acids: CASSLLGQGASYEQYF. As DNA, the CDR3 is TGTGCCAGCAGTTTATTGGGACAGGGGGCCTCCTACGAGCAGTACTTC.

The chain couples TRBV6-5 to TRBJ1-2; D gene ambiguous. Germline V lookup: CDR1 MNHEY, CDR2 SVGAGI. The CDR3 has 11 amino acids. V was pared by 6 bases and J by 4 bases, with 6 bases between. The CDR3 DNA reads as TGTGCCAGCAGAACCTTCTATGGCTACACCTTC. This sequence encodes CASRTFYGYTF.

The chain employs TRBV7-3 and TRBJ2-1; D unclear. There are 15 residues in the CDR3. Looked up from germline, CDR1 is SGHTA and CDR2 is FQGTGA. Trimming left V 5 bases short and J 2 bases short, with 13 bases between. The CDR3 coding sequence is TGTGCCAGCAGCGTGGGCCGAGAGACCTACAATGAGCAGTTCTTC. Amino acids: CASSVGRETYNEQFF.

The rearrangement links TRBV28 to TRBJ2-7, with unresolved D. From germline, CDR1 is MDHEN and CDR2 SYDVKM. The CDR3 consists of 14 residues. Trimming cost V 4 bases and J 6 bases, with 16 bases left between them. The CDR3 coding sequence is TGTGCCAGCAGTTGCCGAAACTACGTGTGCGAGCAGTACTTC. This translates into CASSCRNYVCEQYF.

The chain joins TRBV28 to TRBJ2-7, with D possibly called TRBD1 or TRBD2 (5 bases each). The V gene lost 5 bases and the J gene lost 4 bases, with 15 bases spanning the gap. Germline lookup yields CDR1 MDHEN and CDR2 SYDVKM. This CDR3 is 14 amino acids long. CDR3 amino acids: CASSLTGTQYEQYF. The CDR3 bases are TGTGCCAGCAGTCTCACCGGGACCCAGTACGAGCAGTACTTC.

The gene calls are TRBV9 and TRBJ1-4; TRBD1 aligns across 9 bases. The CDR3 length is 15 residues. Trimming cost V 2 bases and J 8 bases; bases outside gene matches: 7. Germline V CDR1 and CDR2: SGDLS, YYNGEE. CDR3: CASSVTGGRGEKLFF. CDR3 nucleotides: TGTGCCAGCAGCGTTACAGGGGGCAGAGGAGAAAAACTGTTTTTT.

The CDR3 DNA is TGTGCCAGCAGTCCATCCAAGGAAGGCTACACCTTC. Translating it yields CASSPSKEGYTF. V gene TRBV6-6 combines with J gene TRBJ1-2, with D unresolved. This CDR3 is 12 amino acids long. V lost 5 bases to trimming and J lost 8 bases, with 12 bases between them. Germline-derived CDR1 and CDR2 are MNHNY and SVGAGI (reference sequence).

This clone occurred a few times. The genes are TRBV28 and TRBJ1-1; 7 positions agree with TRBD1. Germline V CDR1 and CDR2: MDHEN, SYDVKM. The CDR3 spans 16 residues. The V gene end was trimmed by 5 bases and the J gene end by 4 bases; junction bases not matched to a gene: 13. CDR3 bases: TGTGCCAGCAGTCCGCGACAGGGCTGGTCGGGCACTGAAGCTTTCTTT. Its translation is CASSPRQGWSGTEAFF. The complete variable domain, with remaining parts taken from reference TRBV28 and TRBJ1-1, reads DVKVTQSSRYLVKRTGEKVFLECVQDMDHENMFWYRQDPGLGLRLIYFSYDVKMKEKGDIPEGYSVSREKKERFSLILESASTNQTSMYLCASSPRQGWSGTEAFFGQGTRLTVV.

The CDR3 is CASSLYFQQSLYNEQFF. The DNA for the CDR3 is TGTGCCAGCAGCTTGTATTTCCAGCAGTCCCTATACAATGAGCAGTTCTTC. This chain connects TRBV7-2 to TRBJ2-1; D is unclear. The germline CDR1 and CDR2 sequences are SGHTA and FQGNSA. The CDR3 is 17 amino acids. V was clipped by 3 bases and J by 4 bases, with 19 bases between them.

The chain combines TRBV10-2 with TRBJ2-7; D remains unclear. Trimming took off 6 bases at V and 0 bases at J, with 6 bases between the two ends. This CDR3 has 12 residues. Germline V gene data show CDR1 as WSHSY and CDR2 as SAAADI. CDR3 nucleotides: TGCGCCAGCAGGGGCAGCTCCTACGAGCAGTACTTC. It codes for CASRGSSYEQYF.

In nucleotides, the CDR3 is TGTGCCAGCAGCATAGACAGGGTCTACAACAATGAGCAGTTCTTC. It specifies CASSIDRVYNNEQFF. The V gene is TRBV7-9, the J gene TRBJ2-1; 7 bases agree with TRBD1. The germline CDR1 and CDR2 sequences are SEHNR and FQNEAQ (reference sequence). The CDR3 loop spans 15 amino acids. Trimming removed 5 bases from V and 5 bases from J; junction bases left unmatched: 9.

The chain combines TRBV29-1 with TRBJ1-4; the match to TRBD1 covers 10 bases. CDR1 is SQVTM, CDR2 ANQGSEA, per germline. Trimming took 7 bases from V and 7 from J; bases not matched to a gene: 6. This CDR3 is 13 amino acids long. The CDR3 is CSGKTGGTEKLFF. CDR3 nucleotides: TGCAGCGGCAAGACAGGGGGCACTGAAAAACTGTTTTTT.

This clone was observed a handful of times. The rearrangement joins TRBV30 to TRBJ1-1, with D perhaps matching TRBD1 (5 bases). Germline V CDR1 and CDR2: GTSNPN, SVGIG (reference sequence). The germline V and J ends were trimmed by 1 base and 11 bases, with 17 bases remaining between them. The CDR3 extends over 13 amino acids. CDR3 in amino acids: CAWSDADTRPAFF. CDR3 sequence (DNA): TGTGCCTGGAGTGACGCGGACACCCGACCGGCTTTCTTT. Looking up the rest from reference TRBV30 and TRBJ1-1 gives the full variable domain: SQTIHQWPATLVQPVGSPLSLECTVEGTSNPNLYWYRQAAGRGLQLLFYSVGIGQISSEVPQNLSASRPQDRQFILSSKKLLLSDSGFYLCAWSDADTRPAFFGQGTRLTVV.